The 17 T cell receptor beta chains presented below share a single source sample, sequenced in a study of a mutant IDH1 vaccine in newly diagnosed glioma. Time point reported: week 23, last vaccination. What each vaccine dose contained was 300 ug of mutant IDH1 20-mer peptide, accompanied by topical imiquimod. The data were produced by immunoSEQ multiplex PCR, yet TCRdb's version contains in-frame clones alone and is incomplete. The repertoire holds around 9,700 clones, with approximately 88% as singletons. These receptors' targets are unknown. Sequenced here: PBMCs, sampled from a glioma patient whose treatment included an IDH1 peptide vaccine. The receptors come from a woman between 40 and 55 years old with glioma. Some clones in this sample may be carry-over from other donors' samples.

Here the CDR3 reads CASSFSVGRETQYF. The CDR3 coding sequence is TGTGCCAGCAGCTTTAGCGTCGGCAGAGAGACCCAGTACTTC. The chain is built from TRBV5-6 and TRBJ2-5, with D possibly matching TRBD2 (5 bases). This CDR3 comprises 14 residues. Germline V lookup: CDR1 SGHDT, CDR2 YYEEEE. With 2 bases removed from V and 4 bases from J, the gap between germline ends came to 12 bases.

This CDR3 is CASSLAGPDIYSGANVLTF. The CDR3 coding sequence is TGTGCCAGCAGCTTAGCGGGACCGGACATCTACTCTGGGGCCAACGTCCTGACTTTC. V gene TRBV7-2 combines with J gene TRBJ2-6; tentatively, D is TRBD1 or TRBD2 (5 bases each). The CDR3 is 19 amino acids. V was clipped by 0 bases and J by 0 bases, with 15 bases between them. CDR1 and CDR2 (germline): SGHTA, FQGNSA.

CDR3 nucleotides: TGTGCCAGCAGCCAGTCTGGACTAGCGGGCCAAGAGACCCAGTACTTC. Protein: CASSQSGLAGQETQYF. This sequence joins TRBV4-2 and TRBJ2-5, with 11 nucleotides matching TRBD2. V was pared by 3 bases and J by 1 base, with 4 bases of the junction left unmatched. CDR3 length: 16 amino acids. Germline CDR1 reads LGHNA; CDR2 reads YNFKEQ.

The chain has TRBV5-1 and TRBJ2-3; D is perhaps TRBD2 (5 bases). Trimming shortened V by 4 bases and J by 4 bases, and 10 bases separated the two germline ends. CDR3 length: 13 residues. Germline CDR1 and CDR2: SGHRS and YFSETQ. The CDR3 sequence is CASSRAGADTQYF. The CDR3 DNA is TGCGCCAGCAGCCGGGCGGGCGCAGATACGCAGTATTTT.

DNA for the CDR3: TGCGCCAGCAGCCAAGAATCCGGACAGGGGACTACCTATGGCTACACCTTC. Its translation: CASSQESGQGTTYGYTF. The genes are TRBV4-1 and TRBJ1-2, with 9 bases aligning to TRBD1. Germline-derived CDR1 and CDR2 are MGHRA and YSYEKL. The CDR3 consists of 17 residues. With 0 bases clipped from V and 4 bases from J, the junction kept 9 bases outside the gene matches.

V usage is TRBV2 and J usage is TRBJ1-1; D remains unclear. Germline V lookup: CDR1 SNHLY, CDR2 FYNNEI. The CDR3 sequence is 14 residues long. The V end was cut by 6 bases, the J end by 2 bases, with 13 bases between. The CDR3 sequence: CASRGNPGNTEAFF. CDR3 bases: TGTGCCAGCAGAGGTAATCCGGGAAACACTGAAGCTTTCTTT.

This chain joins TRBV7-9 and TRBJ1-6; D uncertain. The V and J ends lost 5 bases and 5 bases respectively, with 10 bases between them. Germline V gives CDR1 SEHNR, CDR2 FQNEAQ (reference sequence). The CDR3 is 14 amino acids. The DNA for the CDR3 is TGTGCCAGCAGCCTTAGAGGAAATAATTCACCCCTCCACTTT. Translated: CASSLRGNNSPLHF.

The chain uses TRBV28 and TRBJ2-2; a possible D gene is TRBD1 (6 bases). Germline CDR1 reads MDHEN; CDR2 reads SYDVKM. The CDR3 runs to 13 residues. The V gene lost 6 bases and the J gene lost 4 bases, with 9 bases spanning the gap. In DNA, the CDR3 is TGTGCCAGCAGATCGGACAGCACCGGGGAGCTGTTTTTT. Encoded protein: CASRSDSTGELFF.

The genes are TRBV19 and TRBJ1-5, with 7 bases fitting TRBD1. In germline, CDR1 is LNHDA, CDR2 SQIVND (reference sequence). Trimming at V came to 5 bases and at J to 6 bases, leaving 7 bases not matched to a gene. This CDR3 is 14 amino acids long. CDR3 loop: CASSVTGEAQPQHF. The CDR3, as DNA: TGTGCCAGTAGTGTCACAGGGGAGGCTCAGCCCCAGCATTTT.

The chain has TRBV10-3 and TRBJ2-5; the D is unclear. Germline V gene lookup returns CDR1 ENHRY and CDR2 SYGVKD. Trimming removed 0 bases at V and 5 bases at J, with 7 bases between. The CDR3 totals 13 residues. CDR3 DNA sequence: TGTGCCATCAGTGAGTCCAGGTCTGAGACCCAGTACTTC. As protein: CAISESRSETQYF.

The rearrangement uses TRBV19 and TRBJ1-5; TRBD1 agrees at 7 bases. V gave up 5 bases and J gave up 2 bases; unmatched junction bases: 6. The germline gives CDR1 LNHDA, CDR2 SQIVND (reference sequence). The CDR3 extends over 15 amino acids. The CDR3 sequence: CASSRIGGGNQPQHF. The CDR3 DNA sequence: TGTGCCAGTAGTCGCATAGGGGGCGGCAATCAGCCCCAGCATTTT.

The chain is built from TRBV30 and TRBJ1-6; TRBD1 matches 7 bases. The CDR3 sequence is 15 residues long. Germline CDR1 reads GTSNPN; CDR2 reads SVGIG (reference sequence). With 4 bases clipped from V and 8 bases from J, the junction kept 11 bases outside the gene matches. Written as DNA, the CDR3 is TGTGCCTGGACCGGCGAACAGGGGATGCATTCACCCCTCCACTTT. This gives the protein CAWTGEQGMHSPLHF.

The J gene is TRBJ1-1, the V gene TRBV20-1; D not certain. This CDR3 is 11 amino acids long. Looked up from germline, CDR1 is DFQATT and CDR2 is SNEGSKA (reference sequence). V gave up 2 bases and J gave up 6 bases, with 7 bases separating them. CDR3 amino acids: CSARRLPEAFF. The CDR3, as DNA: TGCAGTGCTAGACGGTTGCCTGAAGCTTTCTTT.

The chain joins TRBV15 to TRBJ2-3, with TRBD2 matching over 7 bases. The ends lost 0 bases at V and 3 bases at J; junction bases unmatched: 12. Germline CDR1 and CDR2: LNHNV and YYDKDF (reference sequence). The CDR3 consists of 18 residues. The CDR3, as DNA: TGTGCCACCAGCAGAGACGGCGGGAGTATATCGTTGACAGATACGCAGTATTTT. Translation gives CATSRDGGSISLTDTQYF. Together with reference TRBV15 and TRBJ2-3, the CDR3 gives the full variable domain: DAMVIQNPRYQVTQFGKPVTLSCSQTLNHNVMYWYQQKSSQAPKLLFHYYDKDFNNEADTPDNFQSRRPNTSFCFLDIRSPGLGDTAMYLCATSRDGGSISLTDTQYFGPGTRLTVL.

The chain combines TRBV27 with TRBJ2-3; no clear D gene. V was trimmed by 5 bases and J by 0 bases, leaving 12 bases between them. CDR3 length equals 15 residues. From germline, CDR1 is MNHEY and CDR2 SMNVEV (reference sequence). CDR3 in amino acids: CASSPRVSSTDTQYF. The DNA for the CDR3 is TGTGCCAGCAGTCCACGGGTTTCTAGCACAGATACGCAGTATTTT.

The genes are TRBV6-5 and TRBJ2-2; D uncertain. CDR3 length: 16 amino acids. The germline V gene encodes CDR1 MNHEY and CDR2 SVGAGI. V shed 2 bases and J shed 5 bases, with 15 bases lying between them. As DNA, the CDR3 is TGTGCCAGCAGTTACAGGGATGGCCTGAGGACCGGGGAGCTGTTTTTT. Translation: CASSYRDGLRTGELFF.

The V gene is TRBV27, the J gene TRBJ1-5; no clear D. CDR3 size: 12 residues. CDR1 and CDR2 (germline): MNHEY, SMNVEV (reference sequence). The germline V and J ends were trimmed by 3 bases and 9 bases, with 9 bases remaining between them. CDR3 in DNA: TGTGCCAGCAGTTTCCTTTTAGGGCCCCAGCATTTT. It codes for CASSFLLGPQHF.